These 9 T cell receptor beta chains were all obtained from the same sample, sequenced in a study of cytomegalovirus exposure and HLA in healthy donors. The primer mix had 60 Vbeta and 13 Jbeta primers. The data were produced by immunoSEQ multiplex PCR, yet TCRdb's version contains in-frame clones alone and is incomplete. This table has about 230,000 clones, 70% to 85% appearing once. Sample: PBMCs. The receptors here all came from a woman aged 60-75 years in good health and CMV-seropositive.

The J gene is TRBJ2-5, the V gene TRBV11-1; perhaps TRBD1 as D (5 bases). V dropped 6 bases and J dropped 5 bases, with 16 bases sitting between them. Germline V lookup: CDR1 SGHAT, CDR2 FQDESV (reference sequence). CDR3 size: 14 residues. The CDR3 nucleotides are TGTGCCAGCAGTTTCCAGGGTTTTCAGGAGACCCAGTACTTC. Protein sequence: CASSFQGFQETQYF.

The rearrangement links TRBV15 to TRBJ1-4, with D maybe TRBD1 (6 bases). V was clipped by 8 bases and J by 2 bases, with 15 bases between them. Germline CDR1 LNHNV, CDR2 YYDKDF (reference sequence). The length of the CDR3 is 15 residues. This CDR3 reads CATRGGTTTNEKLFF. The CDR3 DNA sequence: TGTGCCACCCGTGGGGGCACGACGACTAATGAAAAACTGTTTTTT.

As for this clone: The sample has other DNA sequences that encode this CDR3 too. The V gene is TRBV10-3, the J gene TRBJ1-5; 9 nucleotides match TRBD1. This CDR3 contains 15 residues. The ends lost 2 bases at V and 4 bases at J; junction bases unmatched: 3. CDR1 and CDR2 from the germline V gene are ENHRY and SYGVKD. DNA for the CDR3: TGTGCCATCAGTGAGGGACAGGGGAGGAATCAGCCCCAGCATTTT. Translation gives CAISEGQGRNQPQHF.

V usage is TRBV28 and J usage is TRBJ2-1, with D perhaps TRBD2 (7 bases). This CDR3 has 15 residues. Trimming shortened V by 11 bases and J by 8 bases, and 25 bases separated the two germline ends. Germline values: CDR1 MDHEN, CDR2 SYDVKM. The CDR3 nucleotides are TGTGCCTCTTTGAGTGGGGGGCAGGGGAGGGATGAGCAGTTCTTC. Amino acid sequence: CASLSGGQGRDEQFF.

The CDR3 DNA reads as TGTGCCAGCAAAAGACCGGCGGGGGTAGAGACCCAGTACTTC. Amino acids: CASKRPAGVETQYF. V usage is TRBV6-1 and J usage is TRBJ2-5, with 7 bases identical to TRBD2. Germline V gives CDR1 MNHNS, CDR2 SASEGT. The J segment lost 4 bases and the V segment lost 7 bases, leaving 9 bases of the junction unmatched. The CDR3 sequence is 14 residues long.

This sequence joins TRBV30 and TRBJ1-4; weak D call: TRBD1 (6 bases). CDR3 length: 13 amino acids. Germline values: CDR1 GTSNPN, CDR2 SVGIG (reference sequence). Trimming stripped 5 bases from V and 1 base from J, with 8 bases between. The CDR3 DNA reads as TGTGCCTGGCTACAGGGAACTAATGAAAAACTGTTTTTT. Protein sequence: CAWLQGTNEKLFF.

About this clone: A junction boundary mismatches the germline segment, possibly from a read error. J is TRBJ2-7 and V is TRBV9; 11 nucleotides line up with TRBD1. The CDR3 sequence is 15 residues long. Germline CDR1 SGDLS, CDR2 YYNGEE. CDR3 DNA: TGTGCCAGCAGCGAAGGACAGGGGGCGGTATACGGGCAGTACTTC. Its protein product is CASSEGQGAVYGQYF.

The chain links TRBV7-2 to TRBJ2-1; a weak D match, TRBD2 (5 bases). Trimming left V 1 base short and J 0 bases short, with 7 bases between. The CDR3 is 15 residues long. Germline V gene lookup returns CDR1 SGHTA and CDR2 FQGNSA. CDR3 bases: TGTGCCAGCAGCTTAGACGGGAACTCCTACAATGAGCAGTTCTTC. This encodes CASSLDGNSYNEQFF.

The chain joins TRBV5-1 to TRBJ1-1, with D tentatively TRBD1 (5 bases). Germline assignment: CDR1 SGHRS and CDR2 YFSETQ. Trimming removed 1 base at V and 1 base at J, with 11 bases between. The CDR3 spans 15 residues. The CDR3 DNA follows: TGCGCCAGCAGCTTGCAGTCAGGACAGAACACTGAAGCTTTCTTT. It is translated as CASSLQSGQNTEAFF. The full variable domain, completed using reference TRBV5-1 and TRBJ1-1, is KAGVTQTPRYLIKTRGQQVTLSCSPISGHRSVSWYQQTPGQGLQFLFEYFSETQRNKGNFPGRFSGRQFSNSRSEMNVSTLELGDSALYLCASSLQSGQNTEAFFGQGTRLTVV.